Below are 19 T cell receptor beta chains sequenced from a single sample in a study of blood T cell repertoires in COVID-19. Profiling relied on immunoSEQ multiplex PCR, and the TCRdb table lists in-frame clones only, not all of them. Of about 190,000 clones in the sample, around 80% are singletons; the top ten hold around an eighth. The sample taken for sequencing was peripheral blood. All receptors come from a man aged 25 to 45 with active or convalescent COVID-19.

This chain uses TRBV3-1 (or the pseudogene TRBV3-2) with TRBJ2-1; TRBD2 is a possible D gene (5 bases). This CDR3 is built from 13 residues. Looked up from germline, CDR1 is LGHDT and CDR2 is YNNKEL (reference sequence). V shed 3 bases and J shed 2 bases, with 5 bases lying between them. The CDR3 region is CASSQTTYNEQFF. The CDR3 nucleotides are TGTGCCAGCAGCCAGACTACCTACAATGAGCAGTTCTTC.

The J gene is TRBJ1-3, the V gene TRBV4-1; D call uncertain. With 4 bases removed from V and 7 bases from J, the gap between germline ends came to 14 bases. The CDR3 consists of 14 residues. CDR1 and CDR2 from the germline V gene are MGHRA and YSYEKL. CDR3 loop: CASSPAGLGNTIYF. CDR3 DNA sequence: TGCGCCAGCAGCCCGGCCGGCCTCGGGAACACCATATATTTT.

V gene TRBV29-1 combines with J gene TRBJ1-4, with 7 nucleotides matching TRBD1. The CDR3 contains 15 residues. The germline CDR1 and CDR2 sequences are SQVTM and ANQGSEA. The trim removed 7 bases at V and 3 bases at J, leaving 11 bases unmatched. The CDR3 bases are TGCAGCGCTTCGCAGCAGGGGGATTCTAATGAAAAACTGTTTTTT. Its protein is CSASQQGDSNEKLFF.

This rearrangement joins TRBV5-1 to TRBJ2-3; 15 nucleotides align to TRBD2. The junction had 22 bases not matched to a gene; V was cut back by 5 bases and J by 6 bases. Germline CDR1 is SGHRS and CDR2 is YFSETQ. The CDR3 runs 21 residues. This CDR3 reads CASRSSPGLAGGFMGSDTQYF. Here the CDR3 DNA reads TGCGCCAGCAGATCGAGCCCGGGACTAGCGGGGGGCTTCATGGGTTCGGATACGCAGTATTTT.

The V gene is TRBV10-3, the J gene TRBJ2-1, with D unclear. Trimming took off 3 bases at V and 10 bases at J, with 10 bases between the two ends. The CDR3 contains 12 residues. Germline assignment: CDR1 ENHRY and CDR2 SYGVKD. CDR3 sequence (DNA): TGTGCCATCAGTGAACGTTTCGGGGAGCAGTTCTTC. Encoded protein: CAISERFGEQFF.

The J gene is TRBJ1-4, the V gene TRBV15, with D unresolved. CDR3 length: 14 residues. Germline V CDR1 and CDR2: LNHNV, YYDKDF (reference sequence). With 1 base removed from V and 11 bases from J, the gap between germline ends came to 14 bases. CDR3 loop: CATSRGASSWKLFF. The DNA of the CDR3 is TGTGCCACCAGCAGAGGGGCGAGTTCGTGGAAACTGTTTTTT.

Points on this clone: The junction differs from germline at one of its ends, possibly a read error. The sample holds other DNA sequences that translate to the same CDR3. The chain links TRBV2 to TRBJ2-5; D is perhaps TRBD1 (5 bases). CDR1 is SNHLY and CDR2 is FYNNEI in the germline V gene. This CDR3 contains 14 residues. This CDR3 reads CASSEDWTQETQYF. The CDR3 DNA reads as TGTGCCAGCAGTGAAGATTGGACACAAGAGACTCAGTACTTC.

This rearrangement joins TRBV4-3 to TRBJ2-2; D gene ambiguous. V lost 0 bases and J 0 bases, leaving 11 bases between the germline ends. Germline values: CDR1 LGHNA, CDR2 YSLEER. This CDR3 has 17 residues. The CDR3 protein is CASSQDWAYANTGELFF. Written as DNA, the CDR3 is TGCGCCAGCAGCCAAGATTGGGCATACGCGAACACCGGGGAGCTGTTTTTT.

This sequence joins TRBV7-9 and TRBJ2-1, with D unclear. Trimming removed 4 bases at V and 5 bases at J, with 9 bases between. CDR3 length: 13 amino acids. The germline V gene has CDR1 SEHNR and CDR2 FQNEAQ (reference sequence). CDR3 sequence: CASSSSKDNEQFF. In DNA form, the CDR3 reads TGTGCCAGCAGCTCCAGTAAAGACAATGAGCAGTTCTTC.

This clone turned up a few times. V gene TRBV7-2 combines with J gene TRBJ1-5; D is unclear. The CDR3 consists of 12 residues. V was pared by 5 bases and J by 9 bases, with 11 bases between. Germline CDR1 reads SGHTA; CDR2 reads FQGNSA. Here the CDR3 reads CASSRSAGPQHF. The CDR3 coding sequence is TGTGCCAGCAGCCGTTCCGCGGGGCCCCAGCATTTT.

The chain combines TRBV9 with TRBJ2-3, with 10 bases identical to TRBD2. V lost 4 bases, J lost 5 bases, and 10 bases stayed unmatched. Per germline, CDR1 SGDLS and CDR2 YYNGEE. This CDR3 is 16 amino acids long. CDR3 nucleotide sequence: TGTGCCAGCAGCACCCAGCGGGAGGGCCGAGGAGATACGCAGTATTTT. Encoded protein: CASSTQREGRGDTQYF.

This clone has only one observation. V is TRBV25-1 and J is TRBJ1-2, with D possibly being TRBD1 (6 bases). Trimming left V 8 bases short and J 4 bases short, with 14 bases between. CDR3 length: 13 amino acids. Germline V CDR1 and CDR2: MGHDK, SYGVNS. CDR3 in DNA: TGTGCCAGCCAAGAAGAGGGGGTCTATGGCTACACCTTC. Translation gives CASQEEGVYGYTF.

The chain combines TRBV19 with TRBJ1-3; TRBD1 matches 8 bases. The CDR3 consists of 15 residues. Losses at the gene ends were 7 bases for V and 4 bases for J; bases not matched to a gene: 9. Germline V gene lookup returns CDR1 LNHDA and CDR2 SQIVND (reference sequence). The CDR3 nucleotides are TGTGCCAGTACCGACGGACAGGGAAGGGGAAACACCATATATTTT. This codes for CASTDGQGRGNTIYF.

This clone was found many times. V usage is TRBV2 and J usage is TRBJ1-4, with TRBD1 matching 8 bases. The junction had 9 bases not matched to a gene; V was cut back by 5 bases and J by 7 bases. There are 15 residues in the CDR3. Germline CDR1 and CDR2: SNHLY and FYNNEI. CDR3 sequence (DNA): TGTGCCAGCAGTTGGTCTCAGGGGGCAGGTGAAAAACTGTTTTTT. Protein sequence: CASSWSQGAGEKLFF.

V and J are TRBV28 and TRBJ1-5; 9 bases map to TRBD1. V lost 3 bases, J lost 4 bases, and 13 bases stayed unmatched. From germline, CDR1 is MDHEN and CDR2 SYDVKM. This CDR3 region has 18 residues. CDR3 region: CASSFPGQGEFWNQPQHF. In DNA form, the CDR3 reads TGTGCCAGCAGTTTTCCGGGACAGGGAGAATTTTGGAATCAGCCCCAGCATTTT.

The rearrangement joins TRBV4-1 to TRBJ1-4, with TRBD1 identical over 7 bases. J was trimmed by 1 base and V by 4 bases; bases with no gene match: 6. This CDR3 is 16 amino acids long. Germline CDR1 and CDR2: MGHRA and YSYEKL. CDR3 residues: CASSLAAGGTNEKLFF. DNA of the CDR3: TGCGCCAGCAGCCTCGCAGCAGGGGGAACTAATGAAAAACTGTTTTTT.

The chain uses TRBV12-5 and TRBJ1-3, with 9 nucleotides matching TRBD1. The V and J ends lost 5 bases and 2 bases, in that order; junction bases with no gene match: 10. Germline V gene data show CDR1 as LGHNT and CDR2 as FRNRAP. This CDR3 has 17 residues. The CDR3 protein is CASGAGQGQGTGNTIYF. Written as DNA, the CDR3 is TGTGCTAGTGGTGCCGGACAGGGGCAGGGGACTGGAAACACCATATATTTT.

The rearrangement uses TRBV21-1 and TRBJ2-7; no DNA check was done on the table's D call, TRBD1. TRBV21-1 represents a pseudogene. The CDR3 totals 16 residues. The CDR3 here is CASSRARDRLPGEQYV. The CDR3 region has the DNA TGTGCCAGCAGCAGGGCGCGGGACAGGCTGCCGGGGGAGCAGTACGTC.

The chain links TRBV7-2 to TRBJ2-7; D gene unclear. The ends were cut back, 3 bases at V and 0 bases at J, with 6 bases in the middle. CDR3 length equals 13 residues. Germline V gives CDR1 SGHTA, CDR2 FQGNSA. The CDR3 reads CASSFGGSYEQYF. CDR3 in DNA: TGTGCCAGCAGCTTTGGCGGCTCCTACGAGCAGTACTTC.